This TCR beta chain originates from a study of response to subunit inactivated influenza vaccine. Broader study findings: It was suggested by the authors that few new T cells are recruited by each seasonal influenza vaccination.

TCRdb re-called the RT-PCR reads through MiXCR, storing one row per CDR3 protein. Among 150,000 to 200,000 distinct CDR3 sequences listed, over 8.5% were seen once. This CDR3 has 11 residues. The V end lost 3 bases, the J end lost 2 bases, and 5 bases lay between the germline ends. Germline V CDR1 and CDR2: DFQATT, SNEGSKA (reference sequence). This clonotype was observed a few times. Its antigen is unknown. This specimen was CD8+ T cells sorted from PBMCs, taken less than 30 months after vaccination. The gene calls are TRBV20-1 and TRBJ2-7; D gene uncertain. This receptor was identified in a man between 50 and 70 years old who received an inactivated influenza vaccine. In DNA form, the CDR3 reads TGCAGTGCTAGTGATACCTACGAGCAGTACTTC. Translated, it gives CSASDTYEQYF.